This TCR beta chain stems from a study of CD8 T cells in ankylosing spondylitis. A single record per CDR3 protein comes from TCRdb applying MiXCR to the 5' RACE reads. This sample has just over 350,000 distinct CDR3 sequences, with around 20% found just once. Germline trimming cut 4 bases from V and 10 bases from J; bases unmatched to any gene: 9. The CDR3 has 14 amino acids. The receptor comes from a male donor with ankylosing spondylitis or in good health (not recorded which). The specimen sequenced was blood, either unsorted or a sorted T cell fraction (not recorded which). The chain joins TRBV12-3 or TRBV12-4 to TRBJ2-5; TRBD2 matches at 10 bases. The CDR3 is CASSSPTSGVVQYF. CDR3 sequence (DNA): TGTGCCAGCAGTTCCCCAACTAGCGGGGTTGTCCAGTACTTC.